The clone carrying this T cell receptor beta chain was picked up a small number of times. This CDR3 contains 14 residues. Germline V gene sequence: CDR1 SQVTM, CDR2 ANQGSEA. Deletions cut 3 bases from V and 1 base from J, with 10 bases between. The record originates from a study of cytomegalovirus exposure and HLA in healthy donors. Vbeta (60) and Jbeta (13) primers were used in the PCR. Assay: immunoSEQ multiplex PCR; the TCRdb copy retains only in-frame clones and omits some. This sample has about 94,000 clones; approximately 7.6% occur once, and the top ten carry about 2.3%. This chain links TRBV29-1 with TRBJ2-1; weak D call: TRBD2 (5 bases). The sequencing sample was made of PBMCs. This receptor was identified in a man aged 45-65 years in good health and CMV-seronegative. CDR3 amino acids: CSVDRRGSYNEQFF. DNA for the CDR3: TGCAGCGTTGACCGACGGGGTTCCTACAATGAGCAGTTCTTC.